These 16 T cell receptor beta chains share one sample of origin, sequenced in a study of read filtering for tumor transcriptome and immune sequencing. From around 440 ng of RNA, a library with molecular barcoded alpha/delta and beta/gamma adaptors was made. From the reads, TCRdb called clonotypes with MiXCR, one entry per CDR3 protein. The sample includes 450 to 550 distinct CDR3 sequences, approximately 85% seen only once; the top ten take about 22%. The source material was a population of CD138-negative cells sorted from bone marrow. These receptors all stem from a donor at least 40 years old with multiple myeloma. This table probably holds off-target reads from a library built for another chain.

This clonotype was observed a handful of times. At one end, the junction sequence differs from germline, possibly due to a read error. This sequence joins TRBV20-1 and TRBJ2-1, with unresolved D. The length of the CDR3 is 11 residues. CDR1 DFQATT and CDR2 SNEGSKA come from the germline V gene (reference sequence). Written as DNA, the CDR3 is TGTAGTGCTAGGCCCGGGAATGAGCAGTTCTTC. This codes for CSARPGNEQFF.

The chain employs TRBV10-3 and TRBJ2-1, with a tentative D call TRBD2 (5 bases). This CDR3 is built from 13 residues. Trimming stripped 4 bases from V and 8 bases from J, with 12 bases between. CDR1 ENHRY and CDR2 SYGVKD come from the germline V gene. The CDR3 DNA sequence: TGTGCCATCAGTGGACTCCACGGGGATGAGCAGTTCTTC. Protein: CAISGLHGDEQFF.

The CDR3 DNA reads TGTGCCAGCAGCCTCCAGGGTTCTGTGCAGTACTTC. This gives the protein CASSLQGSVQYF. This rearrangement joins TRBV11-3 to TRBJ2-7, with a weak D call TRBD1 (5 bases). Trimming pared 5 bases from V and 9 bases from J, leaving 14 bases between. This CDR3 spans 12 amino acids. Germline V CDR1 and CDR2: SGHNT, YENEEA.

The chain joins TRBV6-1 to TRBJ2-7; 7 bases align to TRBD1. CDR1 and CDR2 (germline): MNHNS, SASEGT. The CDR3 covers 15 residues. Losses at the gene ends were 5 bases for V and 1 base for J; bases not matched to a gene: 8. CDR3 in DNA: TGTGCCAGCAGTTACGCCCGACAGGGTTCCTACGAGCAGTACTTC. Amino acids: CASSYARQGSYEQYF.

The chain is built from TRBV7-2 and TRBJ2-7; TRBD2 aligns across 7 bases. The CDR3 runs 14 residues. Germline CDR1 reads SGHTA; CDR2 reads FQGNSA. With 5 bases clipped from V and 3 bases from J, the junction kept 7 bases outside the gene matches. This chain's CDR3 is CASSLTSVIYEQYF. In DNA, the CDR3 is TGTGCCAGCAGCCTAACTAGCGTGATCTACGAGCAGTACTTC.

V gene TRBV29-1 combines with J gene TRBJ2-3; a weak D match, TRBD2 (5 bases). The germline gives CDR1 SQVTM, CDR2 ANQGSEA. The CDR3 has 12 residues. The V gene lost 6 bases and the J gene lost 1 base, with 8 bases spanning the gap. Here the CDR3 DNA reads TGCAGCGTAACGGAGGGCACAGATACGCAGTATTTT. This codes for CSVTEGTDTQYF.

V is TRBV15 and J is TRBJ1-2; D remains ambiguous. The CDR3 totals 15 residues. Germline-derived CDR1 and CDR2 are LNHNV and YYDKDF (reference sequence). Trimming cost V 0 bases and J 4 bases, with 12 bases left between them. In DNA, the CDR3 is TGTGCCACCAGCAGAGAGGGCAGCAAAGTCTATGGCTACACCTTC. Its translation is CATSREGSKVYGYTF.

The chain links TRBV2 to TRBJ2-3, with D possibly TRBD1 on 6 matching bases. Trimming shortened V by 8 bases and J by 2 bases, and 17 bases separated the two germline ends. Germline V CDR1 and CDR2: SNHLY, FYNNEI. The CDR3 has 15 amino acids. CDR3 sequence (DNA): TGTGCCAGCGGTTCCGGGACATACTCCACAGATACGCAGTATTTT. Its translation is CASGSGTYSTDTQYF.

This clonotype has only one observation. The J gene is TRBJ2-5, the V gene TRBV24-1, with 8 bases matching TRBD2. This CDR3 is 15 amino acids long. Germline assignment: CDR1 KGHDR and CDR2 SFDVKD. Unmatched junction bases numbered 5, after V lost 4 bases and J lost 2 bases. DNA of the CDR3: TGTGCCACCAGTGAAACTAGCGGAGGTCAAGAGACCCAGTACTTC. Residues: CATSETSGGQETQYF.

This sequence joins TRBV9 and TRBJ2-1; 11 bases match TRBD2. This CDR3 spans 17 amino acids. The V and J ends lost 1 base and 2 bases, in that order; junction bases with no gene match: 5. The germline CDR1 and CDR2 sequences are SGDLS and YYNGEE. The chain's CDR3 is CASSVYASGGTYNEQFF. In nucleotides, the CDR3 is TGTGCCAGCAGCGTATATGCTAGCGGGGGGACCTACAATGAGCAGTTCTTC.

This clonotype appeared a single time. This rearrangement joins TRBV4-1 to TRBJ2-1; D gene uncertain. V gave up 0 bases and J gave up 3 bases, with 3 bases separating them. The CDR3 extends over 13 amino acids. Germline V lookup: CDR1 MGHRA, CDR2 YSYEKL. The CDR3 is CASSQDYYNEQFF. CDR3 DNA sequence: TGCGCCAGCAGCCAAGACTACTACAATGAGCAGTTCTTC.

The V gene is TRBV20-1, the J gene TRBJ2-1, with D perhaps matching TRBD2 (5 bases). The CDR3 is 13 amino acids. The germline gives CDR1 DFQATT, CDR2 SNEGSKA (reference sequence). The V gene lost 2 bases and the J gene lost 10 bases, with 15 bases spanning the gap. The CDR3 protein is CSARRVEVWEQFF. Here the CDR3 DNA reads TGCAGTGCTAGAAGAGTGGAGGTCTGGGAGCAGTTCTTC.

Only a few counts were recorded for this clonotype. This chain uses TRBV20-1 with TRBJ2-5, with D perhaps matching TRBD1 (5 bases). Germline V gives CDR1 DFQATT, CDR2 SNEGSKA (reference sequence). V dropped 1 base and J dropped 0 bases, with 6 bases sitting between them. The CDR3 spans 13 residues. The CDR3 sequence is CSARGQYQETQYF. The DNA for the CDR3 is TGCAGTGCTAGAGGACAGTACCAAGAGACCCAGTACTTC.

The chain uses TRBV7-2 and TRBJ2-1; D perhaps matches TRBD1 (6 bases). The CDR3 spans 15 residues. Trimming cost V 5 bases and J 1 base, with 12 bases left between them. Germline V gives CDR1 SGHTA, CDR2 FQGNSA. CDR3 nucleotide sequence: TGTGCCAGCAGCCCCGACAGGAATTCCTACAATGAGCAGTTCTTC. Amino acids: CASSPDRNSYNEQFF.

The gene calls are TRBV6-2 or TRBV6-3 and TRBJ2-1; no firm D call. This CDR3 has 13 amino acids. Germline V gene lookup returns CDR1 MNHEY and CDR2 SVGEGT. Trimming stripped 0 bases from V and 13 bases from J, with 13 bases between. The CDR3 bases are TGTGCCAGCAGTTACTCGTCGATGGACCCCCAGTTCTTC. It codes for CASSYSSMDPQFF.

V gene TRBV7-2 combines with J gene TRBJ2-1; 9 bases align to TRBD1. V was pared by 4 bases and J by 7 bases, with 8 bases of the junction left unmatched. The length of the CDR3 is 15 residues. Germline loops: CDR1 SGHTA, CDR2 FQGNSA. The CDR3 DNA sequence: TGTGCCAGCAGCTCGCCGGGACAGGGTCTGAATGAGCAGTTCTTC. Amino acid sequence: CASSSPGQGLNEQFF.